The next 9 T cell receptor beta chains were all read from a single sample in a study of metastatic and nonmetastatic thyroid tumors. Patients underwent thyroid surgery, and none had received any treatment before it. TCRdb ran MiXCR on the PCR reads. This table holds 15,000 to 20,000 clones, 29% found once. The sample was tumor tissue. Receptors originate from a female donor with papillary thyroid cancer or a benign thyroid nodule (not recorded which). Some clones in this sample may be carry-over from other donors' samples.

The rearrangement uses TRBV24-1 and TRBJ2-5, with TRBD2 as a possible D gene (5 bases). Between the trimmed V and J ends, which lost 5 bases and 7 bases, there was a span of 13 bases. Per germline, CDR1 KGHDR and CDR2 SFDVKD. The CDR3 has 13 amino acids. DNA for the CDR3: TGTGCCACCAGTGGAGAGGGTTCATGGACCCAGTACTTC. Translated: CATSGEGSWTQYF.

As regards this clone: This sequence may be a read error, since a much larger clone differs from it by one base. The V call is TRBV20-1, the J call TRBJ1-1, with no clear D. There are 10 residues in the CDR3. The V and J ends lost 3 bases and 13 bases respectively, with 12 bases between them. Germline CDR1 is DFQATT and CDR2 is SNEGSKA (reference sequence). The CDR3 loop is CSARQTDDFF. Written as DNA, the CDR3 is TGCAGTGCTAGGCAGACTGATGATTTCTTT.

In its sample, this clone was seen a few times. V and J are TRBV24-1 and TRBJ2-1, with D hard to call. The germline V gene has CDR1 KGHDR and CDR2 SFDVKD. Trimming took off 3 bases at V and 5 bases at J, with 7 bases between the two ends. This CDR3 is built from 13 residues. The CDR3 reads CATSDPQNNEQFF. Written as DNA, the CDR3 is TGTGCCACCAGTGATCCACAGAACAATGAGCAGTTCTTC.

The CDR3 here is CSARPTGPADTIYF. The CDR3 coding sequence is TGCAGTGCTAGACCAACAGGGCCGGCGGACACCATATATTTT. The rearrangement joins TRBV20-1 to TRBJ1-3; possible D gene TRBD1, 6 bases. CDR3 size: 14 residues. CDR1 and CDR2 from the germline V gene are DFQATT and SNEGSKA (reference sequence). Deletions cut 2 bases from V and 8 bases from J, with 16 bases between.

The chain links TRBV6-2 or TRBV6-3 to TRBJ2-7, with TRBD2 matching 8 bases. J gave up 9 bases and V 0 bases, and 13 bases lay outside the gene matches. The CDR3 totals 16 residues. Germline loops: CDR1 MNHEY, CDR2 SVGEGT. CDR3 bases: TGTGCCAGCAGTTACTCGAAAAAGCTGACGGGAGGGCTGCAGTACTTC. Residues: CASSYSKKLTGGLQYF.

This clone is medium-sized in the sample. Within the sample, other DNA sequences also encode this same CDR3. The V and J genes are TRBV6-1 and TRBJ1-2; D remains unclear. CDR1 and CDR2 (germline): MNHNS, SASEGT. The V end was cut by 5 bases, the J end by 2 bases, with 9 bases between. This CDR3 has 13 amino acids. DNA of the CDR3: TGTGCCAGCAGTCCAGGAGGGAACTATGGCTACACCTTC. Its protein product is CASSPGGNYGYTF.

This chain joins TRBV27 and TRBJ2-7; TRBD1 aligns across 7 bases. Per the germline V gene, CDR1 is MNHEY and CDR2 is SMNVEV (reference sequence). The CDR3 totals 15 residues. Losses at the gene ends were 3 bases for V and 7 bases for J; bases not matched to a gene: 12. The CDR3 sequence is CASSFLGGGRVEQYF. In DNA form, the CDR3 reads TGTGCCAGCAGTTTCCTAGGGGGCGGCCGGGTGGAGCAGTACTTC.

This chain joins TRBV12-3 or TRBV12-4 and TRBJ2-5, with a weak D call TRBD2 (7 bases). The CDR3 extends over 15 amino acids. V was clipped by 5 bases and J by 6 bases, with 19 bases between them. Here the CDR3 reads CASSPLYGGRKTQYF. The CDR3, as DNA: TGTGCCAGCAGTCCTCTGTACGGGGGGCGAAAGACCCAGTACTTC.

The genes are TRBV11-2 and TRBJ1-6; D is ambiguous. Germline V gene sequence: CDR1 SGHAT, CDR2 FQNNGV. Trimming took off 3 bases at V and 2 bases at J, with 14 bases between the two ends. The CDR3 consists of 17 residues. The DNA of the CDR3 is TGTGCCAGCAGCTTTTCCCCCCAGGTAACCTATAATTCACCCCTCCACTTT. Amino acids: CASSFSPQVTYNSPLHF.